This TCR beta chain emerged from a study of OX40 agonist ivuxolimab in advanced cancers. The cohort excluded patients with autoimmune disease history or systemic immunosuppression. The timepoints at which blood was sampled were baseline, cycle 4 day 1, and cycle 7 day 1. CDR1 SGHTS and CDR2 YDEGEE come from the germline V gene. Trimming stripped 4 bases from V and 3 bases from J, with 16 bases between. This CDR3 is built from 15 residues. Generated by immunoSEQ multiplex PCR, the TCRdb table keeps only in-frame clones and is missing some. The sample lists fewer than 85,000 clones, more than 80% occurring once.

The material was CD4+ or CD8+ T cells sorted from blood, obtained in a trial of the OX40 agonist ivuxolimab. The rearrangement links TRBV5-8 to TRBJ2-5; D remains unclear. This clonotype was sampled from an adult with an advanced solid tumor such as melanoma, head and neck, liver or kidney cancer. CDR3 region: CASSHRLGFEETQYF. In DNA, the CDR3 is TGTGCCAGCAGCCATAGGCTCGGTTTTGAAGAGACCCAGTACTTC.